This record looks at one TCR beta chain sequence and its context. The data stem from a study of preoperative IRX-2 immunotherapy in early breast cancer. Using immunoSEQ multiplex PCR, the repertoire was profiled, and TCRdb retains in-frame clones only, with some absent. The sample holds tens of thousands of clones, approximately 83% seen once. Trimming left V 2 bases short and J 1 base short, with 5 bases between. In germline, CDR1 is MNHGY, CDR2 SAAAGT. This CDR3 spans 13 amino acids. Treatment noted: preoperative locoregional IRX-2 cytokine immunotherapy. Samples came from a phase Ib trial of preoperative locoregional IRX-2 cytokine immunotherapy.

Sample acquisition took place from a patient treated with IRX-2 immunotherapy. This sequence originates from a human donor with breast cancer. V and J are TRBV6-8 and TRBJ1-1; unclear D gene. The CDR3 DNA reads as TGTGCCAGCAGTTACAGTTGGAACACTGAAGCTTTCTTT. Encoded protein: CASSYSWNTEAFF.